This T cell receptor (beta chain) was found in a study of identifying expanded T cells in peripheral blood. A note on this clone: Its antigen is not identified.

Whole-study findings and limits: Clone count variance between approximately 2-week samples rose with total template count.

V was pared by 2 bases and J by 3 bases, with 14 bases between. This CDR3 spans 15 amino acids. CDR1 is SGHNT and CDR2 is YYREEE in the germline V gene (reference sequence). Measured with immunoSEQ multiplex PCR; TCRdb has only the in-frame clones, and not every one. The sample carries tens of thousands of clones, around 83% recorded once. This chain joins TRBV5-4 and TRBJ1-1; tentative D call: TRBD1 (6 bases). The receptor comes from a person aged 18-70 years in good health. The sample comprised blood. For the CDR3, the DNA is TGTGCCAGCAGCTTAGGACGGGGGGCCCACACTGAAGCTTTCTTT. Translating it yields CASSLGRGAHTEAFF.